This T cell receptor beta chain was captured by sequencing in a study of T cells in Graves' hyperthyroidism and ophthalmopathy. RNA transcripts were the template for amplifying TCR beta CDR3 regions. An initial round of RT-PCR targeting the TCR CDR3 relied on the HTBI primer set. TCRdb itself ran the multiplex PCR reads through MiXCR, one entry per CDR3 protein. Among roughly 240,000 distinct CDR3 sequences listed, around 25% were seen once. The V and J ends lost 1 base and 13 bases respectively, with 14 bases between them. From germline, CDR1 is MDHEN and CDR2 SYDVKM. The CDR3 runs to 12 residues. This chain links TRBV28 with TRBJ2-7; D gene unclear. Sample: blood. This TCR was sampled from a woman between 40 and 50 years old with Graves' ophthalmopathy. The CDR3, as DNA: TGTGCCAGCAGTTTATTTTCAAGGAAGTACTACTTC. Encoded protein: CASSLFSRKYYF.